Listed here are 28 T cell receptor beta chains from one sample, sequenced in a study of T cell repertoires in cytomegalovirus infection (dated by TCRdb to the late 2010s). Sequencing was performed on an Illumina HiSeq 1500. TCRdb passed the public sequencing reads through fastp at Q25 and MiXCR, retaining productive beta sequences. Rows are combined by CDR3 protein, so each entry shows the most common genes and DNA. The sample table lists around 630,000 distinct CDR3 sequences, less than 25% of them with a count of one. The ten top clones hold 8% of the sample. Sequencing was performed on CD8+ T cells from PBMCs. These receptors were taken from a human donor in good health (CMV status not recorded). Some clones in this sample may be carry-over from other donors' samples.

The DNA for the CDR3 is TGCGCCAGCTGCTTATTACAGGGGCCTTCCTACGAGCAGTACTTC. Translating gives CASCLLQGPSYEQYF. The gene calls are TRBV10-2 and TRBJ2-7; 7 nucleotides line up with TRBD1. The junction had 11 bases not matched to a gene; V was cut back by 8 bases and J by 1 base. This CDR3 is built from 15 residues. Germline V CDR1 and CDR2: WSHSY, SAAADI.

A few counts support this clonotype. The chain joins TRBV14 to TRBJ2-6; no clear D. Germline V gene data show CDR1 as SGHDN and CDR2 as FVKESK. V lost 1 base to trimming and J lost 1 base, with 5 bases between them. The CDR3 has 15 residues. CDR3 DNA sequence: TGTGCCAGCAGCCAAGTCTATTCTGGGGCCAACGTCCTGACTTTC. This codes for CASSQVYSGANVLTF.

This clonotype was counted many times. This chain links TRBV7-6 with TRBJ2-6, with no clear D. The germline V and J ends were trimmed by 6 bases and 2 bases, with 11 bases remaining between them. Germline CDR1 is SGHVS and CDR2 is FNYEAQ. The CDR3 loop spans 15 amino acids. The CDR3 spells CASRDPVAGANVLTF. CDR3 DNA sequence: TGTGCCAGCAGGGATCCAGTCGCTGGGGCCAACGTCCTGACTTTC.

This chain links TRBV5-1 with TRBJ2-7; 10 bases map to TRBD1. Germline V gene data show CDR1 as SGHRS and CDR2 as YFSETQ. The CDR3 is 14 amino acids. After removal of 2 bases from V and 6 bases from J, the junction contained 5 bases not matched to a gene. The CDR3 DNA reads TGCGCCAGCAGCTTCTCGGGACAGGGGCGCGAGCAGTACTTC. Its translation: CASSFSGQGREQYF.

V and J are TRBV19 and TRBJ2-7; D is ambiguous. Deletions cut 9 bases from V and 2 bases from J, with 11 bases between. The CDR3 is 12 amino acids. Germline-derived CDR1 and CDR2 are LNHDA and SQIVND (reference sequence). CDR3 nucleotide sequence: TGTGCCAGCCAGGACGGACCCTACGAGCAGTACGTC. Encoded protein: CASQDGPYEQYV.

V and J are TRBV7-7 and TRBJ2-2, with D possibly TRBD2 on 6 matching bases. This CDR3 is 14 amino acids long. Germline assignment: CDR1 SSHAT and CDR2 FNYEAQ (reference sequence). CDR3 protein: CTSSDFGVVGELFF. The CDR3 nucleotides are TGTACTAGCAGCGACTTCGGGGTCGTGGGGGAGCTGTTTTTT.

Remarks on this clonotype: A single base separates this from a much larger clone, so it may be a read error. The V and J genes are TRBV7-9 and TRBJ1-1; no clear D. CDR3 length: 12 residues. Germline assignment: CDR1 SEHNR and CDR2 FQNEAQ (reference sequence). In DNA form, the CDR3 reads TGTGCCAACAGCCCATATAACACTGAAGCTTTCTTT. It specifies CANSPYNTEAFF. The full variable domain, completed using reference TRBV7-9 and TRBJ1-1, is DTGVSQNPRHKITKRGQNVTFRCDPISEHNRLYWYRQTLGQGPEFLTYFQNEAQLEKSRLLSDRFSAERPKGSFSTLEIQRTEQGDSAMYLCANSPYNTEAFFGQGTRLTVV.

Worth noting for this clonotype: This clone may be a read error of a much larger clone one base away. The rearrangement uses TRBV12-5 and TRBJ2-1, with 7 bases identical to TRBD2. CDR1 is LGHNT, CDR2 FRNRAP, per germline. The CDR3 sequence is 15 residues long. The CDR3 nucleotides read TGTGCTAGTGGTTTTCGACTAGCAGCTCACAATAAGCAGTTCTTC. This translates into CASGFRLAAHNKQFF.

This clonotype came up a few times. With a much larger clone just one base away, this may be a read error. The chain recombines TRBV7-2 with TRBJ2-2; 9 nucleotides line up with TRBD1. There are 18 residues in the CDR3. V gave up 3 bases and J gave up 4 bases; unmatched junction bases: 12. Germline-derived CDR1 and CDR2 are SGHTA and FQGNSA. Here the CDR3 reads CASSLADRGAVTTGELFF. The CDR3 DNA follows: TGTGCCAGCAGCTTGGCCGACAGGGGGGCGGTAACCACCGGGGAGCTGTTTTTT.

V gene TRBV15 combines with J gene TRBJ2-3, with a tentative D call TRBD1 (6 bases). V shed 7 bases and J shed 2 bases, with 19 bases lying between them. The germline gives CDR1 LNHNV, CDR2 YYDKDF (reference sequence). The CDR3 runs 16 residues. The chain's CDR3 is CATNTIQGVATDTQYF. CDR3 in DNA: TGTGCCACCAACACCATACAGGGAGTAGCCACAGATACGCAGTATTTT.

This clonotype appeared a few times. This chain joins TRBV6-2 or TRBV6-3 and TRBJ1-1, with D unresolved. V lost 0 bases, J lost 8 bases, and 19 bases lay in between. CDR1 and CDR2 from the germline V gene are MNHEY and SVGEGT. This CDR3 region has 16 residues. CDR3 bases: TGTGCCAGCAGTTACTCGATCCTCGTAGGGAAAGACGAAGCTTTCTTT. Its protein product is CASSYSILVGKDEAFF.

This chain joins TRBV29-1 and TRBJ1-1; weak D call: TRBD1 (5 bases). CDR1 and CDR2 from the germline V gene are SQVTM and ANQGSEA. The V end was cut by 3 bases, the J end by 0 bases, with 8 bases between. This CDR3 has 13 amino acids. CDR3 in amino acids: CSVDGGMNTEAFF. The CDR3 DNA follows: TGCAGCGTTGACGGGGGAATGAACACTGAAGCTTTCTTT.

The chain uses TRBV10-3 and TRBJ2-3, with a possible D match to TRBD1 (6 bases). The CDR3 contains 19 residues. Deletions cut 6 bases from V and 6 bases from J, with 31 bases between. CDR1 is ENHRY and CDR2 is SYGVKD in the germline V gene. CDR3 in DNA: TGTGCCATCAGAGAATCGCATTCAGGGGCGGTTTGGCGCCGCGATACGCAGTATTTT. It codes for CAIRESHSGAVWRRDTQYF.

The table lists this clonotype with a few counts. The chain has TRBV27 and TRBJ2-1; 9 bases align to TRBD2. With 8 bases clipped from V and 9 bases from J, the junction kept 8 bases outside the gene matches. This CDR3 region has 13 residues. In germline, CDR1 is MNHEY, CDR2 SMNVEV (reference sequence). CDR3 nucleotides: TGTGCCAGCGCCGCGGGGGGGGTCCCTGAGCAGTTCTTC. Protein sequence: CASAAGGVPEQFF.

The V and J genes are TRBV28 and TRBJ1-2; D might be TRBD1 (6 bases). CDR3 size: 15 residues. From germline, CDR1 is MDHEN and CDR2 SYDVKM. V dropped 5 bases and J dropped 2 bases, with 15 bases sitting between them. In DNA, the CDR3 is TGTGCCAGCAGTGGAGCGGGACAAACAAACTATGGCTACACCTTC. Translated: CASSGAGQTNYGYTF.

The J gene is TRBJ1-1, the V gene TRBV19; D is ambiguous. Trimming stripped 9 bases from V and 5 bases from J, with 10 bases between. Germline CDR1 is LNHDA and CDR2 is SQIVND (reference sequence). There are 11 residues in the CDR3. Written as DNA, the CDR3 is TGTGCCAGCCAGTTGGGGACTGAAGCTTTCTTT. This gives the protein CASQLGTEAFF.

The V gene is TRBV9, the J gene TRBJ1-1; unclear D gene. Germline V gene lookup returns CDR1 SGDLS and CDR2 YYNGEE. The CDR3 runs 12 residues. Trimming cost V 2 bases and J 5 bases, with 7 bases left between them. The CDR3 DNA reads TGTGCCAGCAGCGTGACCGAAACTGAAGCTTTCTTT. Its translation: CASSVTETEAFF.

Comment on this clonotype: One base away lies a much larger clone, so this may be a sequencing read error. The gene calls are TRBV6-6 and TRBJ2-5; D is perhaps TRBD1 (6 bases). This CDR3 contains 11 residues. Looked up from germline, CDR1 is MNHNY and CDR2 is SVGAGI (reference sequence). The germline V and J ends were trimmed by 10 bases and 8 bases, with 14 bases remaining between them. Here the CDR3 DNA reads TGTGCCACCACGGACAGAGATACCCAGTACTTC. It is translated as CATTDRDTQYF.

The chain carries TRBV5-5 and TRBJ2-1, with TRBD1 as a possible D gene (6 bases). In germline, CDR1 is SGHKS, CDR2 YYEKEE (reference sequence). This CDR3 has 16 residues. Between the trimmed V and J ends, which lost 0 bases and 4 bases, there was a span of 14 bases. CDR3 sequence (DNA): TGTGCCAGCAGCTTGGACTCGACAGGAATATACAATGAGCAGTTCTTC. Translated: CASSLDSTGIYNEQFF.

V gene TRBV4-3 combines with J gene TRBJ2-1, with TRBD2 matching 11 bases. The CDR3 runs 18 residues. Germline CDR1 is LGHNA and CDR2 is YSLEER. After removal of 1 base from V and 8 bases from J, the junction contained 13 bases not matched to a gene. The CDR3 nucleotides read TGCGCCAGCAGCCAAGCGTTGGGGCTAGCGGGGGGCCAGGATGAGCAGTTCTTC. It translates to CASSQALGLAGGQDEQFF.

This clonotype was recorded only once. The rearrangement links TRBV29-1 to TRBJ2-5; 7 bases are a match to TRBD1. There are 11 residues in the CDR3. Germline loops: CDR1 SQVTM, CDR2 ANQGSEA. J lost 9 bases, V lost 5 bases, and 6 bases had no gene match. CDR3 sequence: CSVKVGGPQYF. CDR3 nucleotides: TGCAGCGTTAAAGTAGGGGGCCCCCAGTACTTC.

The V gene is TRBV6-5, the J gene TRBJ2-1, with D possibly being TRBD2 (6 bases). The germline V gene has CDR1 MNHEY and CDR2 SVGAGI. V gave up 2 bases and J gave up 4 bases, with 12 bases separating them. The CDR3 runs to 15 residues. In nucleotides, the CDR3 is TGTGCCAGCAGTTACGGGACTCCGGGGTACAATGAGCAGTTCTTC. Translating it yields CASSYGTPGYNEQFF.

This chain joins TRBV24-1 and TRBJ2-2, with no clear D. Germline loops: CDR1 KGHDR, CDR2 SFDVKD. The CDR3 runs 16 residues. V gave up 4 bases and J gave up 0 bases, with 11 bases separating them. The CDR3: CATSERHNANTGELFF. Here the CDR3 DNA reads TGTGCCACCAGTGAGCGTCACAACGCGAACACCGGGGAGCTGTTTTTT.

The sample holds a few counts of this clonotype. The rearrangement joins TRBV6-5 to TRBJ2-2; D remains ambiguous. The V gene's germline CDR1 is MNHEY and CDR2 SVGAGI. CDR3 length equals 14 residues. The V and J ends lost 2 bases and 6 bases respectively, with 10 bases between them. This chain's CDR3 is CASSYRMGSGELFF. CDR3 sequence (DNA): TGTGCCAGCAGTTACCGGATGGGTTCCGGGGAGCTGTTTTTT.

This rearrangement joins TRBV6-1 to TRBJ2-7; maybe TRBD1 (6 bases). The germline V and J ends were trimmed by 8 bases and 1 base, with 12 bases remaining between them. The V gene's germline CDR1 is MNHNS and CDR2 SASEGT. The CDR3 loop spans 13 amino acids. In DNA form, the CDR3 reads TGTGCCAGCCTCGGGGACACTTCCTACGAGCAGTACTTC. The encoded protein is CASLGDTSYEQYF.

The table lists this clonotype with a few counts. The chain joins TRBV6-5 to TRBJ2-5, with D perhaps TRBD2 (7 bases). This CDR3 comprises 15 residues. V shed 4 bases and J shed 5 bases, with 17 bases lying between them. CDR1 and CDR2 (germline): MNHEY, SVGAGI. The CDR3 here is CASSFWGGVDETQYF. CDR3 sequence (DNA): TGTGCCAGCAGTTTCTGGGGGGGCGTCGATGAGACCCAGTACTTC.

This clonotype was observed a handful of times. The rearrangement uses TRBV2 and TRBJ2-5; D is unclear. The CDR3 consists of 12 residues. CDR1 and CDR2 (germline): SNHLY, FYNNEI. The V and J ends lost 3 bases and 5 bases respectively, with 7 bases between them. CDR3 DNA sequence: TGTGCCAGCAGTGACAATTTGGAGACCCAGTACTTC. The encoded protein is CASSDNLETQYF.

This clonotype occurred many times. The V call is TRBV7-2, the J call TRBJ2-2; D gene ambiguous. Germline CDR1 and CDR2: SGHTA and FQGNSA. The ends were cut back, 5 bases at V and 3 bases at J, with 7 bases in the middle. This CDR3 comprises 13 residues. CDR3 sequence reads: CASSPDHTGELFF. In DNA, the CDR3 is TGTGCCAGCAGCCCGGACCACACCGGGGAGCTGTTTTTT.